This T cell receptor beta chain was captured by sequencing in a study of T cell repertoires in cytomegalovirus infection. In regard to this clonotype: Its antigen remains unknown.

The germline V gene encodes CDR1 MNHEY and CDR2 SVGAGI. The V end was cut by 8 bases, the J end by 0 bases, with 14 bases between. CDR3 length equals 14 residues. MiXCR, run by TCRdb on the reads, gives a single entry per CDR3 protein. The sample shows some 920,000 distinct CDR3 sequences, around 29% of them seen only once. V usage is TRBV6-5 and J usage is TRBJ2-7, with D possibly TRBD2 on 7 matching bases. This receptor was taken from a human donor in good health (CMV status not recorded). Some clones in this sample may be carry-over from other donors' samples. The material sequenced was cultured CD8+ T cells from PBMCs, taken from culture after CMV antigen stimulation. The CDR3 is CASGGGASSYEQYF. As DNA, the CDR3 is TGTGCCAGCGGGGGGGGGGCGAGCTCCTACGAGCAGTACTTC.